These 23 T cell receptor beta chains share one sample of origin, sequenced in a study of T cells in women clearing cervical HPV infection. The method was immunoSEQ multiplex PCR; TCRdb's version includes in-frame clones alone and lacks a portion of them. This table holds about 48,000 clones. The source material was blood buffy coat. Receptors originate from a woman aged 18-70 years with a cervical HPV16 infection that either progressed to CIN3+ or cleared (not recorded which).

CDR3 region: CASWGDDTGELFF. The DNA read from the CDR3 is TGTGCCTCGTGGGGGGACGACACCGGGGAG. J is TRBJ2-2 and V is TRBV30; D possibly corresponds to TRBD2 (6 bases). The CDR3 goes on 3 residues after the read ends, and that part is filled in from the germline J gene. The V gene lost 7 bases and the J gene lost 3 bases, with 12 bases spanning the gap. Germline lookup yields CDR1 GTSNPN and CDR2 SVGIG (reference sequence). CDR3 length: 13 residues.

On this clone: The sequenced fragment ends 3 residues before the CDR3 boundary, so the rest is inferred from the germline J gene. The V and J genes are TRBV7-3 and TRBJ2-5, with TRBD2 identical over 13 bases. Germline V CDR1 and CDR2: SGHTA, FQGTGA. After removal of 5 bases from V and 7 bases from J, the junction contained 10 bases not matched to a gene. This CDR3 region has 16 residues. CDR3 sequence reads: CASSPGLAGPGGTQYF. The sequenced CDR3 bases are TGTGCCAGCAGCCCGGGACTAGCGGGGCCGGGAGGGACC.

Notes on this clone: Sequence at one end of the junction differs from germline and may be a read error. The CDR3 extends 3 residues past the end of the read, so its final part is completed from the germline J gene. This rearrangement joins TRBV4-2 to TRBJ2-3; 9 positions agree with TRBD1. The germline gives CDR1 LGHNA, CDR2 YNFKEQ. This CDR3 is 15 amino acids long. The CDR3 protein is CASSQGQGTTDTQYF. Partial CDR3 DNA: TGCGCCAGCAGCCAAGGACAGGGGACTACAGATACG.

Comment on this clone: The read comes to an end 3 residues before the CDR3 does, leaving the germline J gene to fill in the end. This sequence joins TRBV12-3 or TRBV12-4 and TRBJ1-5, with TRBD1 as a possible D gene (6 bases). The length of the CDR3 is 15 residues. Between the trimmed V and J ends, which lost 6 bases and 2 bases, there was a span of 14 bases. The CDR3 reads CASSLRAGGNQPQHF. CDR3 DNA (partial): TGTGCCAGCAGCTTGAGGGCAGGGGGCAATCAGCCC.

With regard to this clone: The CDR3 end is not reached by the read, which stops 3 residues before it; the germline J gene fills it in. V is TRBV20-1 and J is TRBJ2-5; 10 nucleotides align to TRBD2. This CDR3 has 16 amino acids. Trimming at V came to 5 bases and at J to 1 base, leaving 10 bases not matched to a gene. The germline gives CDR1 DFQATT, CDR2 SNEGSKA (reference sequence). The CDR3 bases that were read are TGCAGTGCTCACTCCGGGACTAGCGAAACCCAAGAGACC. Its translation: CSAHSGTSETQET. The whole CDR3 protein is CSAHSGTSETQETQYF.

Remarks on this clone: Read sequence stops 3 residues before the CDR3 end, and the germline J gene provides the missing end. The V call is TRBV7-8, the J call TRBJ1-1; D gene unclear. Germline values: CDR1 SGHVS, CDR2 FQNEAQ. The CDR3 length is 13 residues. V was shortened by 5 bases and J by 6 bases, with 13 bases between the two germline ends. CDR3 bases read: TGTGCCAGCAGCCCCGGGGTTTCGGCTGAA. It yields the protein CASSPGVSAE. The CDR3 as a whole reads CASSPGVSAEAFF.

Worth noting for this clone: The sequenced fragment ends 3 residues before the CDR3 boundary, so the rest is inferred from the germline J gene. This sequence joins TRBV5-1 and TRBJ1-1, with D perhaps TRBD1 (6 bases). The CDR3 consists of 13 residues. CDR1 is SGHRS and CDR2 is YFSETQ in the germline V gene. The ends were cut back, 5 bases at V and 5 bases at J, with 13 bases in the middle. CDR3 bases read: TGCGCCAGCAGTGAGCAGGGGATTACTGAA. Protein sequence: CASSEQGITE. The whole CDR3 reads CASSEQGITEAFF.

About this clone itself: With the read ending 3 residues before the CDR3 end, the germline J gene is used to fill in that end. The chain employs TRBV30 and TRBJ2-7; D call uncertain. Trimming cost V 2 bases and J 2 bases, with 16 bases left between them. The germline CDR1 and CDR2 sequences are GTSNPN and SVGIG (reference sequence). The CDR3 sequence is 15 residues long. The CDR3 protein is CAWSNVGGWTYEQYF. CDR3 DNA (partial): TGTGCCTGGAGTAACGTTGGCGGTTGGACCTACGAG.

CDR3 DNA, as far as it was read: TGCGCCAGCGAACTAGCAGCAGGCACCGGGGAG. Amino acids: CASELAAGTGE. The CDR3 in its entirety is CASELAAGTGELFF. The V call is TRBV10-2, the J call TRBJ2-2; possible D gene TRBD2, 6 bases. Coverage ceases 3 residues before the CDR3 finishes, and the germline J gene fills in the end. V was shortened by 8 bases and J by 4 bases, with 14 bases between the two germline ends. Germline lookup yields CDR1 WSHSY and CDR2 SAAADI. This CDR3 spans 14 amino acids.

Details on this clone: Coverage ceases 3 residues before the CDR3 finishes, and the germline J gene fills in the end. V is TRBV20-1 and J is TRBJ2-7; tentative D call: TRBD2 (6 bases). Looked up from germline, CDR1 is DFQATT and CDR2 is SNEGSKA (reference sequence). The CDR3 covers 12 residues. V was clipped by 6 bases and J by 6 bases, with 15 bases between them. CDR3 protein: CSATSGTFEQYF. CDR3 DNA, as far as it was read: TGCAGTGCCACTTCGGGGACTTTCGAG.

Remarks on this clone: The missing CDR3 end, 3 residues past where the read stops, is filled in from the germline J gene. The chain joins TRBV20-1 to TRBJ2-7, with D tentatively TRBD1 (5 bases). Germline loops: CDR1 DFQATT, CDR2 SNEGSKA (reference sequence). The CDR3 contains 14 residues. Trimming cost V 6 bases and J 0 bases, with 15 bases left between them. The CDR3 DNA, read in part, is TGCAGTGCCAGGACATCAGTTTTCTCCTACGAG. As protein: CSARTSVFSYE. In full, the CDR3 is CSARTSVFSYEQYF.

As concerns this clone: The observed sequence ends 3 residues before the CDR3 terminus, with the missing tail filled in from the germline J gene. V usage is TRBV28 and J usage is TRBJ2-1; 8 bases are shared with TRBD2. V shed 5 bases and J 7 bases; nucleotides not matched to a gene: 7. Germline V gene sequence: CDR1 MDHEN, CDR2 SYDVKM. The CDR3 loop spans 14 amino acids. This CDR3 is CASSPGGARNEQFF. CDR3 bases read: TGTGCCAGCAGTCCCGGGGGGGCTAGAAATGAG.

A note on this clone: The read ends 3 residues before the CDR3 terminus; that terminus is restored from the germline J gene. This chain uses TRBV20-1 with TRBJ2-7; 10 positions match TRBD2. From germline, CDR1 is DFQATT and CDR2 SNEGSKA (reference sequence). J was trimmed by 3 bases and V by 1 base; bases with no gene match: 12. CDR3 size: 17 residues. Incomplete CDR3 DNA: TGCAGTGCTAGAGGCGGGGCTAGCGGGAGTCTTCTCTACGAG. It specifies CSARGGASGSLLYE. The full CDR3 sequence reads CSARGGASGSLLYEQYF.

On this clone itself: The CDR3 is cut off 3 residues early in the read; its end comes from the germline J gene. V is TRBV28 and J is TRBJ2-3, with 11 bases aligning to TRBD2. This CDR3 region has 16 residues. Trimming cost V 7 bases and J 1 base; bases outside gene matches: 7. Germline V CDR1 and CDR2: MDHEN, SYDVKM. CDR3 sequence reads: CASKTRTSGRTDTQYF. The CDR3 bases that were read are TGTGCCAGCAAGACCCGGACTAGCGGGCGCACAGATACG. Variable domain in full (rest from reference TRBV28 and TRBJ2-3): DVKVTQSSRYLVKRTGEKVFLECVQDMDHENMFWYRQDPGLGLRLIYFSYDVKMKEKGDIPEGYSVSREKKERFSLILESASTNQTSMYLCASKTRTSGRTDTQYFGPGTRLTVL.

A remark on this clone: The CDR3 is cut off 3 residues early in the read; its end comes from the germline J gene. The chain carries TRBV19 and TRBJ1-2; D not certain. Trimming took 5 bases from V and 1 from J, leaving 14 bases between them. Germline CDR1 LNHDA, CDR2 SQIVND (reference sequence). This CDR3 is 15 amino acids long. The CDR3 loop reads CASSGSTGINYGYTF. The CDR3 bases that were read are TGTGCCAGTAGTGGTTCGACGGGGATTAACTATGGC.

CDR3 region: CASNKGLPHKLANTGELFF. CDR3 DNA (partial): TGTGCCAGTAATAAGGGGCTACCCCATAAGCTCGCGAACACCGGGGAG. This chain joins TRBV19 and TRBJ2-2; a weak D match, TRBD1 (5 bases). The CDR3 end falls 3 residues outside the read, so it is completed with the germline J gene. CDR3 size: 19 residues. In germline, CDR1 is LNHDA, CDR2 SQIVND (reference sequence). V dropped 7 bases and J dropped 0 bases, with 24 bases sitting between them. Supplemented by reference TRBV19 and TRBJ2-2, the full variable domain reads DGGITQSPKYLFRKEGQNVTLSCEQNLNHDAMYWYRQDPGQGLRLIYYSQIVNDFQKGDIAEGYSVSREKKESFPLTVTSAQKNPTAFYLCASNKGLPHKLANTGELFFGEGSRLTVL.

The CDR3 is CASSLWAGSGNTIYF. The CDR3 DNA, read in part, is TGTGCCAGCAGCTTGTGGGCCGGCTCTGGAAACACC. The rearrangement uses TRBV7-2 and TRBJ1-3; D gene uncertain. Read sequence stops 3 residues before the CDR3 end, and the germline J gene provides the missing end. The V gene lost 3 bases and the J gene lost 0 bases, with 9 bases spanning the gap. CDR3 length: 15 amino acids. The germline V gene has CDR1 SGHTA and CDR2 FQGNSA.

In regard to this clone: The CDR3 end falls 3 residues outside the read, so it is completed with the germline J gene. This rearrangement joins TRBV6-1 to TRBJ2-1; 12 bases map to TRBD2. Trimming took 4 bases from V and 7 from J; bases not matched to a gene: 5. From germline, CDR1 is MNHNS and CDR2 SASEGT. The CDR3 length is 15 residues. The CDR3: CASSVSTSGGNEQFF. CDR3 bases read: TGTGCCAGCAGTGTGTCGACTAGCGGGGGTAATGAG.

To note about this clone: Coverage ceases 3 residues before the CDR3 finishes, and the germline J gene fills in the end. The V and J genes are TRBV7-7 and TRBJ2-2; 9 bases are a match to TRBD1. Germline-derived CDR1 and CDR2 are SSHAT and FNYEAQ (reference sequence). Germline trimming cut 3 bases from V and 9 bases from J; bases unmatched to any gene: 2. This CDR3 has 13 residues. The CDR3 here is CASSLDRGRELFF. CDR3 bases read: TGTGCCAGCAGCTTGGACAGGGGAAGGGAG.

Comments on this clone: Read sequence stops 3 residues before the CDR3 end, and the germline J gene provides the missing end. The rearrangement joins TRBV20-1 to TRBJ2-1; a possible D gene is TRBD2 (5 bases). Trimming cost V 6 bases and J 0 bases, with 12 bases left between them. The CDR3 sequence is 14 residues long. Germline CDR1 and CDR2: DFQATT and SNEGSKA (reference sequence). The CDR3 sequence: CSAGAVSSYNEQFF. The CDR3 bases that were read are TGCAGTGCAGGAGCGGTAAGCTCCTACAATGAG.

With respect to this clone: Coverage ceases 3 residues before the CDR3 finishes, and the germline J gene fills in the end. This sequence joins TRBV20-1 and TRBJ2-3, with D perhaps TRBD1 (6 bases). Deletions cut 5 bases from V and 1 base from J, with 10 bases between. This CDR3 contains 13 residues. Germline V CDR1 and CDR2: DFQATT, SNEGSKA (reference sequence). The sequenced CDR3 bases are TGCAGTGCTTTTAGGACAGGCACAGATACG. It specifies CSAFRTGTDT. The CDR3 in full is CSAFRTGTDTQYF.

Regarding this clone: The read falls 3 residues short of the CDR3 end, and the missing part is taken from the germline J gene. The chain has TRBV30 and TRBJ1-3; 7 bases agree with TRBD1. V was pared by 4 bases and J by 4 bases, with 1 base of the junction left unmatched. The CDR3 runs 12 residues. In germline, CDR1 is GTSNPN, CDR2 SVGIG (reference sequence). The CDR3 DNA, read in part, is TGTGCCTGGATCAGGGGGGGAAACACC. Translation gives CAWIRGGNT. The whole CDR3 region reads CAWIRGGNTIYF.

Note on this clone: From the germline J gene comes the end of the CDR3, since the read stops 3 residues before it. This chain connects TRBV20-1 to TRBJ2-3, with 8 bases matching TRBD2. V lost 3 bases to trimming and J lost 2 bases; unmatched junction nucleotides: 10. CDR3 length: 16 amino acids. Per germline, CDR1 DFQATT and CDR2 SNEGSKA (reference sequence). CDR3 DNA (partial): TGCAGTGCTAGCAAGCTAGCGGGCCAACTCACAGATACG. Encoded protein: CSASKLAGQLTDT. The full CDR3 sequence reads CSASKLAGQLTDTQYF.